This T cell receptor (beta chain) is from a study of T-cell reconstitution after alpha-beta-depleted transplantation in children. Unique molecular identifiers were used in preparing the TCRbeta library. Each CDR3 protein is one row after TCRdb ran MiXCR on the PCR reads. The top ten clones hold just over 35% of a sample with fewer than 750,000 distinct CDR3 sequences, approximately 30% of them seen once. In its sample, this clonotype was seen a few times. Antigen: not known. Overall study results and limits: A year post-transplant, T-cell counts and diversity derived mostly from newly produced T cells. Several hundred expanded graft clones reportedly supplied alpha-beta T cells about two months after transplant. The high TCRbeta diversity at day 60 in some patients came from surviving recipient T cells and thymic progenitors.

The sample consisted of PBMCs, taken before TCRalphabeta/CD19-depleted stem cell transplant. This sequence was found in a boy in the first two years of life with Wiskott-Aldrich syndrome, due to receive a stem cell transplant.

CDR3: CASSLRTWDSPLHF. CDR3 DNA sequence: TGCGCCAGCAGCCTGCGGACCTGGGATTCACCCCTCCACTTT. The chain is built from TRBV5-1 and TRBJ1-6, with no clear D. V lost 4 bases to trimming and J lost 8 bases, with 13 bases between them. Germline V CDR1 and CDR2: SGHRS, YFSETQ. The length of the CDR3 is 14 residues.